These 23 T cell receptor beta chains came from one sample sequenced in a study of blood T cell repertoires in COVID-19. Here immunoSEQ multiplex PCR was the method, and the copy in TCRdb shows in-frame clones only, minus some. The sample has over 200,000 clones, 86% seen once. Sequencing was carried out using peripheral blood. The receptors were sampled from a man under 40 who had recovered from COVID-19.

The V gene is TRBV9, the J gene TRBJ1-2; TRBD1 matches 8 bases. This CDR3 contains 14 residues. CDR1 and CDR2 (germline): SGDLS, YYNGEE. The junction had 6 bases not matched to a gene; V was cut back by 3 bases and J by 5 bases. Here the CDR3 DNA reads TGTGCCAGCAGCGACGGGACAGGAACTTATGGCTACACCTTC. Its protein is CASSDGTGTYGYTF.

This clone appeared a single time. The genes are TRBV6-6 and TRBJ1-1; D perhaps matches TRBD1 (6 bases). The CDR3 loop spans 13 amino acids. CDR1 and CDR2 from the germline V gene are MNHNY and SVGAGI (reference sequence). Deletions cut 6 bases from V and 11 bases from J, with 19 bases between. CDR3 loop: CASSQDRLLSAFF. The CDR3 nucleotides are TGTGCCAGCAGCCAAGACAGGCTACTATCTGCTTTCTTT.

The chain has TRBV5-6 and TRBJ2-3; possibly TRBD2 for D (5 bases). The V gene lost 2 bases and the J gene lost 1 base, with 11 bases spanning the gap. Germline assignment: CDR1 SGHDT and CDR2 YYEEEE. The CDR3 sequence is 15 residues long. CDR3 coding DNA: TGTGCCAGCAGCTTAGACTACAGACGCACAGATACGCAGTATTTT. Translation gives CASSLDYRRTDTQYF.

This clone showed up just a few times. This sequence joins TRBV19 and TRBJ1-2; D not resolved. The CDR3 runs to 11 residues. With 6 bases removed from V and 9 bases from J, the gap between germline ends came to 11 bases. Germline loops: CDR1 LNHDA, CDR2 SQIVND (reference sequence). The CDR3 here is CASSLSSSYTF. The CDR3 bases are TGTGCCAGTAGCCTGTCCAGTAGCTACACCTTC.

The chain links TRBV7-2 to TRBJ1-2; maybe TRBD1 (5 bases). With 3 bases removed from V and 10 bases from J, the gap between germline ends came to 18 bases. Germline loops: CDR1 SGHTA, CDR2 FQGNSA. The CDR3 contains 14 residues. CDR3 protein: CASSFYMGKGDYTF. The CDR3, as DNA: TGTGCCAGCAGCTTCTATATGGGAAAAGGGGACTACACCTTC.

The V and J genes are TRBV9 and TRBJ1-1; TRBD1 agrees at 7 bases. The CDR3 is 16 amino acids. Looked up from germline, CDR1 is SGDLS and CDR2 is YYNGEE. Trimming removed 3 bases from V and 3 bases from J; junction bases left unmatched: 11. The DNA of the CDR3 is TGTGCCAGCAGCGCTAAGACAGGGAAGGGGGACACTGAAGCTTTCTTT. This translates into CASSAKTGKGDTEAFF.

CDR3 residues: CASRVIGRGTDYEQYF. The CDR3 coding sequence is TGTGCCAGCAGAGTTATAGGTCGGGGGACCGACTACGAGCAGTACTTC. The rearrangement links TRBV27 to TRBJ2-7, with TRBD2 as a possible D gene (6 bases). The germline V gene encodes CDR1 MNHEY and CDR2 SMNVEV (reference sequence). This CDR3 is 16 amino acids long. The V and J ends lost 6 bases and 3 bases respectively, with 21 bases between them.

The genes are TRBV13 and TRBJ2-3; 8 bases align to TRBD2. The CDR3 length is 16 residues. The V gene end was trimmed by 5 bases and the J gene end by 5 bases; junction bases not matched to a gene: 12. Germline CDR1 reads PRHDT; CDR2 reads FYEKMQ (reference sequence). CDR3 bases: TGTGCCAGCAGCCCCCCATCTAGCCGGGGGGGAGATACGCAGTATTTT. Protein sequence: CASSPPSSRGGDTQYF.

This rearrangement joins TRBV7-9 to TRBJ1-1; tentatively, D is TRBD1 (5 bases). The CDR3 sequence is 15 residues long. Germline CDR1 SEHNR, CDR2 FQNEAQ (reference sequence). V lost 1 base and J 6 bases, leaving 15 bases between the germline ends. The CDR3 DNA sequence: TGTGCCAGCAGCTTAGAAGGTTCGGTAGGGGCTGAAGCTTTCTTT. This gives the protein CASSLEGSVGAEAFF.

This chain links TRBV6-5 with TRBJ2-3, with a weak D call TRBD1 (6 bases). V dropped 6 bases and J dropped 0 bases, with 13 bases sitting between them. The CDR3 runs 15 residues. Germline V gene lookup returns CDR1 MNHEY and CDR2 SVGAGI. The CDR3 nucleotides are TGTGCCAGCAGGCAGGTGGGGGCTAGCACAGATACGCAGTATTTT. Protein product: CASRQVGASTDTQYF.

Only one count was recorded for this clone. The V call is TRBV15, the J call TRBJ2-1; D unclear. The CDR3 extends over 14 amino acids. Germline V CDR1 and CDR2: LNHNV, YYDKDF (reference sequence). V lost 8 bases, J lost 5 bases, and 16 bases lay in between. As DNA, the CDR3 is TGTGCCACCTCAGGCCTCGCGAGAGACAATGAGCAGTTCTTC. Its translation is CATSGLARDNEQFF.

The chain combines TRBV18 with TRBJ2-1, with a weak D call TRBD2 (6 bases). The CDR3 is 13 amino acids. V shed 7 bases and J shed 7 bases, with 14 bases lying between them. Germline CDR1 KGHSH, CDR2 LQKENI. The CDR3 nucleotides are TGTGCCAGCTGCCCCGGGGGATCGAATGAGCAGTTCTTC. This translates into CASCPGGSNEQFF. The full variable domain, in which reference TRBV18 and TRBJ2-1 provide the parts outside the CDR3, is NAGVMQNPRHLVRRRGQEARLRCSPMKGHSHVYWYRQLPEEGLKFMVYLQKENIIDESGMPKERFSAEFPKEGPSILRIQQVVRGDSAAYFCASCPGGSNEQFFGPGTRLTVL.

The chain is built from TRBV4-3 and TRBJ1-5; D ambiguous. The CDR3 runs to 14 residues. Deletions cut 1 base from V and 5 bases from J, with 9 bases between. Germline CDR1 is LGHNA and CDR2 is YSLEER. The CDR3 spells CASSQARQDQPQHF. The DNA for the CDR3 is TGCGCCAGCAGCCAAGCCCGCCAGGATCAGCCCCAGCATTTT.

Of note for this clone: Distinct nucleotide sequences in the sample also encode this CDR3. J is TRBJ2-2 and V is TRBV18; D may be TRBD2 (6 bases). Germline CDR1 KGHSH, CDR2 LQKENI. The V and J ends lost 6 bases and 2 bases respectively, with 10 bases between them. The CDR3 loop spans 14 amino acids. The CDR3 sequence: CASSPGGNTGELFF. CDR3 nucleotide sequence: TGTGCCAGCTCCCCCGGGGGAAACACCGGGGAGCTGTTTTTT.

The chain is built from TRBV5-1 and TRBJ1-4, with 9 bases identical to TRBD1. The CDR3 sequence is 17 residues long. Germline assignment: CDR1 SGHRS and CDR2 YFSETQ. The junction had 9 bases not matched to a gene; V was cut back by 0 bases and J by 6 bases. CDR3 nucleotide sequence: TGCGCCAGCAGCTTGGGGGCTGGACAGGGGCGGGATGAAAAACTGTTTTTT. It specifies CASSLGAGQGRDEKLFF. The full variable domain, with the rest looked up from reference TRBV5-1 and TRBJ1-4, is KAGVTQTPRYLIKTRGQQVTLSCSPISGHRSVSWYQQTPGQGLQFLFEYFSETQRNKGNFPGRFSGRQFSNSRSEMNVSTLELGDSALYLCASSLGAGQGRDEKLFFGSGTQLSVL.

The J gene is TRBJ1-4, the V gene TRBV11-2; D not resolved. Trimming removed 0 bases at V and 7 bases at J, with 12 bases between. Germline V gene data show CDR1 as SGHAT and CDR2 as FQNNGV. This CDR3 is built from 15 residues. The CDR3 here is CASSLDPRSFEKLFF. The CDR3 nucleotides read TGTGCCAGCAGCTTAGATCCGAGATCGTTTGAAAAACTGTTTTTT. Using reference TRBV11-2 and TRBJ1-4 for the parts outside the CDR3, the full variable domain is EAGVAQSPRYKIIEKRQSVAFWCNPISGHATLYWYQQILGQGPKLLIQFQNNGVVDDSQLPKDRFSAERLKGVDSTLKIQPAKLEDSAVYLCASSLDPRSFEKLFFGSGTQLSVL.

V gene TRBV10-1 combines with J gene TRBJ2-7, with a possible D match to TRBD1 (5 bases). The J call may be incorrect, as the DNA end agrees better with TRBJ2-1. The length of the CDR3 is 12 residues. CDR1 WNHNN and CDR2 SYGVQD come from the germline V gene (reference sequence). CDR3 residues: CASSESTDIQFF. For the CDR3, the DNA is TGCGCCAGCAGTGAGTCTACGGACATACAGTTCTTC.

The chain recombines TRBV3-1 (or the pseudogene TRBV3-2) with TRBJ1-4; tentatively, D is TRBD1 (6 bases). The CDR3 has 16 residues. Germline assignment: CDR1 LGHDT and CDR2 YNNKEL (reference sequence). Trimming removed 0 bases from V and 8 bases from J, with 16 bases in between. The chain's CDR3 is CASSQDVGTLEEKLFF. The CDR3 DNA sequence: TGTGCCAGCAGCCAAGATGTAGGGACACTAGAAGAAAAACTGTTTTTT.

This sequence joins TRBV6-5 and TRBJ1-5; TRBD1 agrees at 7 bases. Germline CDR1 and CDR2: MNHEY and SVGAGI. This CDR3 has 15 residues. Germline trimming cut 6 bases from V and 5 bases from J; bases unmatched to any gene: 10. The DNA of the CDR3 is TGTGCCAGCAGCCCCAAGACAGGGAACGATCAGCCCCAGCATTTT. Amino acid sequence: CASSPKTGNDQPQHF.

The chain is built from TRBV11-2 and TRBJ1-6; 9 nucleotides match TRBD1. Germline V gene sequence: CDR1 SGHAT, CDR2 FQNNGV. V dropped 5 bases and J dropped 7; count of bases not matched to a gene: 12. The CDR3 runs to 17 residues. As DNA, the CDR3 is TGTGCCAGCAGCCCCCTACAGGGGGCAGTGAGGAATTCACCCCTCCACTTT. This translates into CASSPLQGAVRNSPLHF.

The V gene is TRBV2, the J gene TRBJ1-5; possibly TRBD1 for D (5 bases). V was trimmed by 8 bases and J by 1 base, leaving 12 bases between them. This CDR3 spans 14 amino acids. In germline, CDR1 is SNHLY, CDR2 FYNNEI. The CDR3 DNA follows: TGTGCCAGCGTCTTGACAGACAGCAATCAGCCCCAGCATTTT. This gives the protein CASVLTDSNQPQHF. The full variable domain, its missing parts supplied by reference TRBV2 and TRBJ1-5, is EPEVTQTPSHQVTQMGQEVILRCVPISNHLYFYWYRQILGQKVEFLVSFYNNEISEKSEIFDDQFSVERPDGSNFTLKIRSTKLEDSAMYFCASVLTDSNQPQHFGDGTRLSIL.

For this clone: The sample contains more than one DNA sequence encoding this CDR3. The chain combines TRBV24-1 with TRBJ1-2, with 7 bases aligning to TRBD1. The CDR3 runs 14 residues. The trim removed 4 bases at V and 3 bases at J, leaving 4 bases unmatched. The germline CDR1 and CDR2 sequences are KGHDR and SFDVKD. CDR3 bases: TGTGCCACCAGTGACCCCGGGACAGACTATGGCTACACCTTC. Translation: CATSDPGTDYGYTF.

The V call is TRBV12-3 or TRBV12-4, the J call TRBJ1-1; D is unclear. This CDR3 has 13 residues. Trimming removed 3 bases from V and 7 bases from J, with 12 bases in between. DNA of the CDR3: TGTGCCAGCAGTTTCGGGTCCGGGGATGAAGCTTTCTTT. This translates into CASSFGSGDEAFF.